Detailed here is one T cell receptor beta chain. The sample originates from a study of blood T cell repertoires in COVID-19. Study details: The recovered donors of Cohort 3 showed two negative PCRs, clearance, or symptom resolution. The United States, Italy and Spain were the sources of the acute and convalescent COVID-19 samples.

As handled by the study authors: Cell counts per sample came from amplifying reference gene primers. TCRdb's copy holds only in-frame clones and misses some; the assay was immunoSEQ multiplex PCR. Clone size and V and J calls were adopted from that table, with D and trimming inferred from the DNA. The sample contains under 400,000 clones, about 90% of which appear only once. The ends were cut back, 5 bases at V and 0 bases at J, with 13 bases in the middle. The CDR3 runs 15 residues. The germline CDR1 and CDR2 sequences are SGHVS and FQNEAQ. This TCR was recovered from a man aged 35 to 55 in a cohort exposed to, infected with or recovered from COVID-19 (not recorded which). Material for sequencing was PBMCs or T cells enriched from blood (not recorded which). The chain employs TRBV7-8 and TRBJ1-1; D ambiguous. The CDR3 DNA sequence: TGTGCCAGCAGCCCCCCTTTGCTAATGAACACTGAAGCTTTCTTT. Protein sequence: CASSPPLLMNTEAFF.